The entry below gives a single TCR beta chain sequence along with its context. The antigen is not known. Trimming cost V 4 bases and J 2 bases; bases outside gene matches: 0. CDR3 length: 13 residues. Germline V lookup: CDR1 MDHEN, CDR2 SYDVKM. Clones were sequenced by immunoSEQ multiplex PCR, and TCRdb holds only the in-frame ones, with some missing. Of some 140,000 clones listed, about 85% are singletons. The sample comes from a study of T cell responses to AZD1222 COVID-19 vaccine. Study observations and caveats: The CD4 TCRs associated with vaccination extended across spike and predominated at 160-218 and 743-854.

The genes are TRBV28 and TRBJ1-2; 8 bases are shared with TRBD1. The sequence was obtained from an adult in good health. The sequenced sample was peripheral blood, obtained on day 0 of AZD1222 vaccination. CDR3 loop: CASSWTGNYGYTF. The CDR3 DNA follows: TGTGCCAGCAGTTGGACAGGGAACTATGGCTACACCTTC.